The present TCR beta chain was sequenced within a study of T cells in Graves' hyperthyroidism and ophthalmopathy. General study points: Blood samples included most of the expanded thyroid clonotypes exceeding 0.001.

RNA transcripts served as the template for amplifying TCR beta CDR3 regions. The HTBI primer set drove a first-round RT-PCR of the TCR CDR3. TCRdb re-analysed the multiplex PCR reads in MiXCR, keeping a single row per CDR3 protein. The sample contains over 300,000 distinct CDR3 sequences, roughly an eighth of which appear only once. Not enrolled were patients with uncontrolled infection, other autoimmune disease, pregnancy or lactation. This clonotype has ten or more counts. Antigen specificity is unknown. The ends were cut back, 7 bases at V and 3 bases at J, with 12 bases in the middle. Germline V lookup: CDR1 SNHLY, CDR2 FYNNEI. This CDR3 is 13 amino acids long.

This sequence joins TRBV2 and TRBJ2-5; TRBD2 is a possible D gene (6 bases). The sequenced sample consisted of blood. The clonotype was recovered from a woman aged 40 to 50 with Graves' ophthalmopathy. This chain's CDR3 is CASTGDLEETQYF. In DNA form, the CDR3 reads TGTGCCAGCACGGGGGATCTGGAAGAGACCCAGTACTTC.